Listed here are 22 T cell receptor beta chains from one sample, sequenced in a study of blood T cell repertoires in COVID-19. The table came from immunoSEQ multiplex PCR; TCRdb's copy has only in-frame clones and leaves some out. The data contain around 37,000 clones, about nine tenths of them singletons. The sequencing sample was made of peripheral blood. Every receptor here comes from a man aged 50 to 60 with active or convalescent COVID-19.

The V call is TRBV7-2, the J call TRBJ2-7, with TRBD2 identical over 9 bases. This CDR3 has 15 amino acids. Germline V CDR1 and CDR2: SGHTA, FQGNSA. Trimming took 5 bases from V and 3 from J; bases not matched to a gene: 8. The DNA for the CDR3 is TGTGCCAGCAGCCCGCCAAGCGGGAGGTACTACGAGCAGTACTTC. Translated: CASSPPSGRYYEQYF.

The CDR3 region is CASSLGTVSGNTIYF. As DNA, the CDR3 is TGTGCCAGCAGCCTAGGGACAGTCTCTGGAAACACCATATATTTT. The rearrangement links TRBV9 to TRBJ1-3, with 7 nucleotides matching TRBD1. The germline gives CDR1 SGDLS, CDR2 YYNGEE. The CDR3 spans 15 residues. Trimming removed 4 bases from V and 0 bases from J; junction bases left unmatched: 4.

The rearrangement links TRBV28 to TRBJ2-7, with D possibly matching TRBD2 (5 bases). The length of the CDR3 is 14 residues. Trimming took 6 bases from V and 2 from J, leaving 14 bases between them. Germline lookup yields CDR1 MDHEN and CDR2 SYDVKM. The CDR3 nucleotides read TGTGCCAGCAGCCCGGAACTAGAAGCCTACGAGCAGTACTTC. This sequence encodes CASSPELEAYEQYF.

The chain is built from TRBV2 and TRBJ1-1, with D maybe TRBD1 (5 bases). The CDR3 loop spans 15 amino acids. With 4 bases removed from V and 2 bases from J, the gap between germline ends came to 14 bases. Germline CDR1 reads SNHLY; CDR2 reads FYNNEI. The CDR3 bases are TGTGCCAGCAGTGCGATCTCGACAGTTAACACTGAAGCTTTCTTT. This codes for CASSAISTVNTEAFF.

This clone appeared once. For the CDR3, the DNA is TGTGCCAGCAGTTTCGACATAAAGAACATTCAGTACTTC. It encodes CASSFDIKNIQYF. The chain employs TRBV6-2 or TRBV6-3 and TRBJ2-4; unclear D gene. Trimming took off 4 bases at V and 7 bases at J, with 11 bases between the two ends. The germline gives CDR1 MNHEY, CDR2 SVGEGT. This CDR3 contains 13 residues.

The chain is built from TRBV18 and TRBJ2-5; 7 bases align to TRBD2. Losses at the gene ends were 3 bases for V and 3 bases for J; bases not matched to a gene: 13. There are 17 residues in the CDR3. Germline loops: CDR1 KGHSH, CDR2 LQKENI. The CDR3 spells CASSPRKLAEVKETQYF. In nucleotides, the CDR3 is TGTGCCAGCTCACCCCGGAAGCTAGCGGAAGTTAAAGAGACCCAGTACTTC. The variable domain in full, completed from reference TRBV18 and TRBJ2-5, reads NAGVMQNPRHLVRRRGQEARLRCSPMKGHSHVYWYRQLPEEGLKFMVYLQKENIIDESGMPKERFSAEFPKEGPSILRIQQVVRGDSAAYFCASSPRKLAEVKETQYFGPGTRLLVL.

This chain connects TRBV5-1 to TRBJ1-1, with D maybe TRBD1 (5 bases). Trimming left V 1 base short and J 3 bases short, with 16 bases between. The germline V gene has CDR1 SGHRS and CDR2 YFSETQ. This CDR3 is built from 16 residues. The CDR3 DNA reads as TGCGCCAGCAGCTTGAGGTCGGGGGGGAGTGACACTGAAGCTTTCTTT. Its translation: CASSLRSGGSDTEAFF.

The CDR3 spells CASSFRTSGRNTGELFF. The CDR3 region has the DNA TGCGCCAGCAGCTTTCGAACTAGCGGGAGGAACACCGGGGAGCTGTTTTTT. The chain combines TRBV5-1 with TRBJ2-2; 11 bases are a match to TRBD2. Trimming removed 2 bases from V and 1 base from J; junction bases left unmatched: 4. The germline V gene encodes CDR1 SGHRS and CDR2 YFSETQ. The CDR3 is 17 residues long.

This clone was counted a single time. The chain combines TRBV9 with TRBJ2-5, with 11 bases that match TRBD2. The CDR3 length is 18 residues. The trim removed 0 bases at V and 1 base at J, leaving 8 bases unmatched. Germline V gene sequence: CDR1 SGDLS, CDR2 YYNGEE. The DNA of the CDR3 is TGTGCCAGCAGCGTAGGACTAGCGGGAACCCCATCCCAAGAGACCCAGTACTTC. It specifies CASSVGLAGTPSQETQYF. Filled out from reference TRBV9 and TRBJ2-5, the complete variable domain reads DSGVTQTPKHLITATGQRVTLRCSPRSGDLSVYWYQQSLDQGLQFLIQYYNGEERAKGNILERFSAQQFPDLHSELNLSSLELGDSALYFCASSVGLAGTPSQETQYFGPGTRLLVL.

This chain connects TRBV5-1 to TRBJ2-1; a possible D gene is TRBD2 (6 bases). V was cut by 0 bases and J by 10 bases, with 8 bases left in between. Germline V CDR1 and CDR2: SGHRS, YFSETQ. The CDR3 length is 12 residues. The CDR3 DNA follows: TGCGCCAGCAGCTTGGCGGGAGCCGAGCAGTTCTTC. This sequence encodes CASSLAGAEQFF.

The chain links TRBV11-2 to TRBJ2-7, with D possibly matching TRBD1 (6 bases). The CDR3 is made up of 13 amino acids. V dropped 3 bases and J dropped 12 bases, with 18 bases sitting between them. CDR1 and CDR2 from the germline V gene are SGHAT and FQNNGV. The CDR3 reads CASSLHRDTALYF. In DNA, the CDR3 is TGTGCCAGCAGCTTGCACCGGGACACCGCTTTGTACTTC.

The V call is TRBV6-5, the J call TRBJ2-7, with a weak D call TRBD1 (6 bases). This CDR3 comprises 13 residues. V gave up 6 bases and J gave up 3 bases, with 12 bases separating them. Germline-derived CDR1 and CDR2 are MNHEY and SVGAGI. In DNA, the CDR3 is TGTGCCAGCAGGCCAGGGGCCAACTACGAGCAGTACTTC. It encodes CASRPGANYEQYF.

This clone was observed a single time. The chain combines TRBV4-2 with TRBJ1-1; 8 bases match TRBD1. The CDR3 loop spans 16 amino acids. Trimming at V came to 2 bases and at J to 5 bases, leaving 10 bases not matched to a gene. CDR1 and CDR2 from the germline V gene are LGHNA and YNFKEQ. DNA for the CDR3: TGTGCCAGCAGCCAACACTCCGGACAGGGAGGAACTGAAGCTTTCTTT. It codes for CASSQHSGQGGTEAFF.

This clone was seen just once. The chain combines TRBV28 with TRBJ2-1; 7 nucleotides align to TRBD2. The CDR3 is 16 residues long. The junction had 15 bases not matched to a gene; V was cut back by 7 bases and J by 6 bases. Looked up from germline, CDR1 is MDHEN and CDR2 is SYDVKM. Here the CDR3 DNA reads TGTGCCAGCACCTCCCTATCGTGGCTAGCGGTCAATGAGCAGTTCTTC. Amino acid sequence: CASTSLSWLAVNEQFF.

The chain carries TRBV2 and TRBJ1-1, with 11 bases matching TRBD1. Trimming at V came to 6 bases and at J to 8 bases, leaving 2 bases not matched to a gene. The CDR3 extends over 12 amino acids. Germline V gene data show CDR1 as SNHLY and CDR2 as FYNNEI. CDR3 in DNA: TGTGCCAGCAGCGGGACAGGGGGGGAAGCTTTCTTT. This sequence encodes CASSGTGGEAFF.

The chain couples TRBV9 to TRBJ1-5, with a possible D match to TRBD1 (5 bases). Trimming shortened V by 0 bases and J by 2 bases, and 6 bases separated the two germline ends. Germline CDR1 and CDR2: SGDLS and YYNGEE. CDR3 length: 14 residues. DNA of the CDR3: TGTGCCAGCAGCGTAGCGGGGGGCAATCAGCCCCAGCATTTT. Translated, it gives CASSVAGGNQPQHF.

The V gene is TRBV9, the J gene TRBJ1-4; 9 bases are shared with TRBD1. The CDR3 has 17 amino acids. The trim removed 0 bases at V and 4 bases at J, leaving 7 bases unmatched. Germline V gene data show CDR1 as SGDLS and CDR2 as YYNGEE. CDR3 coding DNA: TGTGCCAGCAGCGTAGGGGTCCAGACAGGGGGTAATGAAAAACTGTTTTTT. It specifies CASSVGVQTGGNEKLFF.

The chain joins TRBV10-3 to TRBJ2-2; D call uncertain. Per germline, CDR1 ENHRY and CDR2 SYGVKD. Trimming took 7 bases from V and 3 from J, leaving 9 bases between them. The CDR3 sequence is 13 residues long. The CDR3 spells CAINGGDTGELFF. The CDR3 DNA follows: TGTGCCATCAATGGCGGCGACACCGGGGAGCTGTTTTTT.

This CDR3 is CASSQEIGESYNEQFF. CDR3 bases: TGTGCCAGCAGCCAAGAGATAGGGGAATCCTACAATGAGCAGTTCTTC. This chain joins TRBV3-1 (or the pseudogene TRBV3-2) and TRBJ2-1; D possibly corresponds to TRBD1 (5 bases). Germline V gene data show CDR1 as LGHDT and CDR2 as YNNKEL (reference sequence). Trimming took 0 bases from V and 1 from J, leaving 10 bases between them. The CDR3 totals 16 residues.

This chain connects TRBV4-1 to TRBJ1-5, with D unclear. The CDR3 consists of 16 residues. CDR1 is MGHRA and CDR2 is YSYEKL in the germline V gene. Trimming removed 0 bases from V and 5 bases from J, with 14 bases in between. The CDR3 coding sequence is TGCGCCAGCAGCCAAGATCCCCTCTGGGAGGATCAGCCCCAGCATTTT. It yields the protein CASSQDPLWEDQPQHF.

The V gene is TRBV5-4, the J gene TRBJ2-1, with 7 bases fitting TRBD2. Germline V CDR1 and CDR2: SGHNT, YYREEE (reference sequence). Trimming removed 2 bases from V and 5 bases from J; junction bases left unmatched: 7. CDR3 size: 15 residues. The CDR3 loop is CASSFVGRTNNEQFF. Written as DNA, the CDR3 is TGTGCCAGCAGCTTCGTCGGGAGGACTAACAATGAGCAGTTCTTC.

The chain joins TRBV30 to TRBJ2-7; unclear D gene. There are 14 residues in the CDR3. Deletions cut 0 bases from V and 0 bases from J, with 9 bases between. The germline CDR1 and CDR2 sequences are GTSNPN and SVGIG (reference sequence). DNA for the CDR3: TGTGCCTGGAGTGTGCGGCGGAGCTCCTACGAGCAGTACTTC. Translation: CAWSVRRSSYEQYF.